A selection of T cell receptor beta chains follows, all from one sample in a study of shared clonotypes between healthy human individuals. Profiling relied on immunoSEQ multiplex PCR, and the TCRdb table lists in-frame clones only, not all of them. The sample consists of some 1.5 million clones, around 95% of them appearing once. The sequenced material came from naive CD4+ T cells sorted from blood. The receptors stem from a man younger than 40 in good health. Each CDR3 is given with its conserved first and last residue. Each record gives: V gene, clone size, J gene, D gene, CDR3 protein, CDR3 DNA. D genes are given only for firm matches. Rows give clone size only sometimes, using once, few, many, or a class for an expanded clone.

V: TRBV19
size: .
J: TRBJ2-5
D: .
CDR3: CASSPLWGSEETQYF
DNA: TGTGCCAGTAGTCCCCTTTGGGGGTCCGAAGAGACCCAGTACTTC

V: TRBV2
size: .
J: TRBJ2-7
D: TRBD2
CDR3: CASSWTSGSSYEQYF
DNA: TGTGCCAGCAGTTGGACTAGCGGTAGTTCCTACGAGCAGTACTTC

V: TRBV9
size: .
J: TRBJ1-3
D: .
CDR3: CASSVGGSSGNTIYF
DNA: TGTGCCAGCAGCGTTGGGGGCAGCTCTGGAAACACCATATATTTT

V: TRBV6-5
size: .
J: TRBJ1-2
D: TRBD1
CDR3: CASTAGTGYGYTF
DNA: TGTGCCAGCACCGCCGGGACAGGATATGGCTACACCTTC

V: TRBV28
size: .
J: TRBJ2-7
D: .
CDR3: CASSPPLPERVLVDF
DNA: TGTGCCAGCAGTCCCCCCCTCCCCGAGCGGGTACTAGTTGACTTC

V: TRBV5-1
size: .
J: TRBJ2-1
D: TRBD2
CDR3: CASSTTSSGGYNEQFF
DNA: TGCGCCAGCAGCACTACTTCTAGCGGGGGATACAATGAGCAGTTCTTC

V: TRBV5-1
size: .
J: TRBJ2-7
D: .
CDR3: CASSLAATIGHEQYF
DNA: TGCGCCAGCAGCTTGGCCGCGACGATTGGACACGAGCAGTACTTC

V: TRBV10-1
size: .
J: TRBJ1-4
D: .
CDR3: CASSEGGQNEKLFF
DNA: TGCGCCAGCAGTGAGGGAGGTCAGAATGAAAAACTGTTTTTT

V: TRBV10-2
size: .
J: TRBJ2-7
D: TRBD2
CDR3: CASSLPPGLGVRQYF
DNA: TGCGCCAGCAGCCTACCTCCGGGACTAGGGGTACGGCAGTACTTC

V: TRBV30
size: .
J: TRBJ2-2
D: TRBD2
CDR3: CARSQTSGSTGELFF
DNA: TGTGCCCGAAGTCAAACTAGCGGGAGCACCGGGGAGCTGTTTTTT

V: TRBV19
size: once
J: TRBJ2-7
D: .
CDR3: CASSMWQGDYEQYF
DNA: TGTGCCAGTAGTATGTGGCAGGGCGATTACGAGCAGTACTTC

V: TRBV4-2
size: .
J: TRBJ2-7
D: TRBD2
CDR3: CASSQDGGSADEQYF
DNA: TGTGCCAGCAGCCAAGACGGCGGGAGTGCAGACGAGCAGTACTTC

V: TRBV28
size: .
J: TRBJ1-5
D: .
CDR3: CASSAAGGSNQPQHF
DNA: TGTGCCAGCAGCGCTGCCGGGGGTAGCAATCAGCCCCAGCATTTT

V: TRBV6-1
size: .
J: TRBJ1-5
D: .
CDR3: CASSGTVQPQHF
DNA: TGTGCCAGCAGTGGGACAGTTCAGCCCCAGCATTTT

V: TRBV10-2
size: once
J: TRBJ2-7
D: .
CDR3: CARRDRSYEQYF
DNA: TGCGCCCGCAGGGACCGGAGCTACGAGCAGTACTTC

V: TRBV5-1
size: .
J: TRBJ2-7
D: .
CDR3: CASSLAMGSLLYEQYF
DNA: TGCGCCAGCAGCTTGGCCATGGGTAGCCTACTCTACGAGCAGTACTTC

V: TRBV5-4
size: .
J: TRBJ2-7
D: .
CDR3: CASSLESGRAHYEQYF
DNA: TGTGCCAGCAGCTTGGAGTCTGGCAGGGCGCACTACGAGCAGTACTTC

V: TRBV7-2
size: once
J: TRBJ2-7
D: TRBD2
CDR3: CASSSGGGSYEQYF
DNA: TGTGCCAGCAGCTCCGGGGGGGGATCCTACGAGCAGTACTTC

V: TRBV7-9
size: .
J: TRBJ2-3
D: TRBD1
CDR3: CASSARDSRTDTQYF
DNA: TGTGCCAGCAGCGCCCGGGACAGTCGCACAGATACGCAGTATTTT

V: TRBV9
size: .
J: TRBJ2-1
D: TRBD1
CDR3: CASSVDQGVYNEQFF
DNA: TGTGCCAGCAGCGTAGACCAGGGGGTCTACAATGAGCAGTTCTTC

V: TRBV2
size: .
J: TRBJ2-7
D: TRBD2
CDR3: CASSEERESYEQYF
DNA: TGTGCCAGCAGTGAGGAGCGGGAGTCCTACGAGCAGTACTTC

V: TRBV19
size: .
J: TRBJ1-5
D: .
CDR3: CASSIQLREYQPQHF
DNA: TGTGCCAGTAGTATCCAGCTGCGGGAGTATCAGCCCCAGCATTTT

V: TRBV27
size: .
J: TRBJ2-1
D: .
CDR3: CASSLWYRAASGGYNEQFF
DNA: TGTGCCAGCAGTTTATGGTACAGGGCCGCTAGCGGAGGCTACAATGAGCAGTTCTTC

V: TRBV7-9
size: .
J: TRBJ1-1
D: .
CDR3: CASSPPGVRTGAFF
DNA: TGTGCCAGCAGCCCCCCGGGGGTGAGGACGGGAGCTTTCTTT

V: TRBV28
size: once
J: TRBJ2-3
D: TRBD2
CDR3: CASRGLAGNTDTQYF
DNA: TGTGCCAGCAGGGGACTAGCGGGGAACACAGATACGCAGTATTTT

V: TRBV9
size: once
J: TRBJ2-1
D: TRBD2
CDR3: CASSPTVLAGVNNEQFF
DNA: TGTGCCAGCAGCCCTACCGTACTAGCGGGAGTAAACAATGAGCAGTTCTTC

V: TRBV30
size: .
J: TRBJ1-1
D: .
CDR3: CAWKWRMNTEAFF
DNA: TGTGCCTGGAAGTGGAGGATGAACACTGAAGCTTTCTTT

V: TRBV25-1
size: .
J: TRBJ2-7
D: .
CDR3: CASSESIGQGGTYEQYF
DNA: TGTGCCAGCAGTGAATCGATCGGGCAGGGGGGGACCTACGAGCAGTACTTC

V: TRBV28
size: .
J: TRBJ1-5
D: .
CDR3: CASRDYSNQPQHF
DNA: TGTGCCAGCAGGGATTATAGCAATCAGCCCCAGCATTTT

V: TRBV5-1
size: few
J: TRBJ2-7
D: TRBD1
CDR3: CASSLGGTGVDEQYF
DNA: TGCGCCAGCAGCTTGGGCGGGACAGGGGTTGACGAGCAGTACTTC

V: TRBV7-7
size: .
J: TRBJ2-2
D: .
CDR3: CASSPGTTNTGELFF
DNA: TGTGCCAGCAGCCCGGGGACAACCAACACCGGGGAGCTGTTTTTT

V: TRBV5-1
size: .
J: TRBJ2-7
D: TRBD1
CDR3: CASSLARGQNQYF
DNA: TGCGCCAGCAGCTTGGCCAGGGGGCAAAATCAGTACTTC

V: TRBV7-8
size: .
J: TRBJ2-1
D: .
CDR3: CASSSAVIDEQFF
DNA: TGTGCCAGCTCTTCGGCGGTCATAGATGAGCAGTTCTTC

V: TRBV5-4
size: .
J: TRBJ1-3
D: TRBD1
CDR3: CASSSGGADRGNTIYF
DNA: TGTGCCAGCAGCTCGGGTGGGGCTGACAGGGGCAACACCATATATTTT

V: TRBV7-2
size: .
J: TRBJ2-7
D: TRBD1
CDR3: CASRRPGQGVYEQYF
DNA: TGTGCCAGCAGGAGGCCGGGACAGGGAGTATACGAGCAGTACTTC

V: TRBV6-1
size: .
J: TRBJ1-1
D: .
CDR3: CASNQGTEAFF
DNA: TGTGCCAGCAATCAGGGAACTGAAGCTTTCTTT

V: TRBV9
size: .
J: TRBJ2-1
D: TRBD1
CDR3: CASSPYYGTGSHEQFF
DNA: TGTGCCAGCAGCCCTTACTACGGGACAGGGAGCCATGAGCAGTTCTTC

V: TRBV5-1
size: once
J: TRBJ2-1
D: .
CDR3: CASSLARLESYNEQFF
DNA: TGCGCCAGCAGCTTGGCCAGGTTAGAATCCTACAATGAGCAGTTCTTC

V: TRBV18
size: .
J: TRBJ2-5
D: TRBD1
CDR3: CASSLDRGETQYF
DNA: TGTGCCAGCTCCCTGGACAGGGGAGAGACCCAGTACTTC